Following are 9 T cell receptor beta chains from one sample sequenced in a study of control samples from healthy donors and cancer patients. The assay was immunoSEQ multiplex PCR, and TCRdb's table has in-frame clones only and misses some. The data show about 150,000 clones, with approximately 91% seen just once and about 3.2% held by the top ten. Sequenced sample: blood. Receptor source: a man aged 25-40 years in good health.

This clone was observed a single time. J is TRBJ1-1 and V is TRBV5-6; a weak D match, TRBD1 (5 bases). CDR1 is SGHDT and CDR2 is YYEEEE in the germline V gene. V lost 0 bases and J 4 bases, leaving 13 bases between the germline ends. This CDR3 has 15 residues. The CDR3 bases are TGTGCCAGCAGCTTGGAGCAGGGCTGGGGCACTGAAGCTTTCTTT. This translates into CASSLEQGWGTEAFF. Variable domain in full (rest from reference TRBV5-6 and TRBJ1-1): DAGVTQSPTHLIKTRGQQVTLRCSPKSGHDTVSWYQQALGQGPQFIFQYYEEEERQRGNFPDRFSGHQFPNYSSELNVNALLLGDSALYLCASSLEQGWGTEAFFGQGTRLTVV.

The rearrangement links TRBV6-1 to TRBJ1-1; 9 bases map to TRBD1. There are 16 residues in the CDR3. Germline CDR1 reads MNHNS; CDR2 reads SASEGT. V gave up 2 bases and J gave up 5 bases; unmatched junction bases: 9. CDR3 in amino acids: CASSESLDRGWTEAFF. DNA of the CDR3: TGTGCCAGCAGTGAATCCCTTGACAGGGGGTGGACTGAAGCTTTCTTT.

The chain carries TRBV5-1 and TRBJ1-1; D may be TRBD1 (5 bases). CDR1 SGHRS and CDR2 YFSETQ come from the germline V gene. This CDR3 region has 13 residues. V was shortened by 5 bases and J by 0 bases, with 8 bases between the two germline ends. The CDR3 loop is CASRQAMNTEAFF. As DNA, the CDR3 is TGCGCCAGCAGACAGGCGATGAACACTGAAGCTTTCTTT.

The chain combines TRBV28 with TRBJ2-7; 8 bases match TRBD2. This CDR3 comprises 16 residues. The trim removed 4 bases at V and 4 bases at J, leaving 12 bases unmatched. The V gene's germline CDR1 is MDHEN and CDR2 SYDVKM. CDR3 protein: CASSSPLAGRGYEQYF. The CDR3, as DNA: TGTGCCAGCAGTTCCCCCCTAGCGGGTAGAGGGTACGAGCAGTACTTC.

CDR3 residues: CASSLNRYYGYTF. The CDR3 region has the DNA TGTGCCAGCAGTTTAAACCGCTACTATGGCTACACCTTC. This chain uses TRBV28 with TRBJ1-2; D is unclear. The CDR3 extends over 13 amino acids. Per germline, CDR1 MDHEN and CDR2 SYDVKM. V was clipped by 2 bases and J by 3 bases, with 7 bases between them.

The chain links TRBV7-3 to TRBJ2-7; D not resolved. CDR1 SGHTA and CDR2 FQGTGA come from the germline V gene. V dropped 3 bases and J dropped 6 bases, with 12 bases sitting between them. There are 13 residues in the CDR3. CDR3 protein: CASSFDSGLEQYF. For the CDR3, the DNA is TGTGCCAGCAGCTTTGATTCGGGTCTCGAGCAGTACTTC.

The chain uses TRBV10-2 and TRBJ2-7; no firm D call. Between the trimmed V and J ends, which lost 3 bases and 5 bases, there was a span of 14 bases. The germline V gene has CDR1 WSHSY and CDR2 SAAADI. CDR3 length equals 14 residues. CDR3 in DNA: TGCGCCAGCAGTGATTACTCACTTAGGGACGAGCAGTACTTC. Translation: CASSDYSLRDEQYF.

The chain is built from TRBV3-1 (or the pseudogene TRBV3-2) and TRBJ2-7; a weak D match, TRBD2 (7 bases). The CDR3 is made up of 15 amino acids. The V and J ends lost 1 base and 2 bases respectively, with 12 bases between them. Germline loops: CDR1 LGHDT, CDR2 YNNKEL (reference sequence). In nucleotides, the CDR3 is TGTGCCAGCAGCCAAGGACGCGGGGGCACCTACGAGCAGTACTTC. It is translated as CASSQGRGGTYEQYF.

The chain carries TRBV24-1 and TRBJ2-7; the D is unclear. V was trimmed by 0 bases and J by 5 bases, leaving 4 bases between them. The CDR3 contains 12 residues. Looked up from germline, CDR1 is KGHDR and CDR2 is SFDVKD. CDR3: CATSDLGHEQYF. CDR3 DNA: TGTGCCACCAGTGATTTGGGGCACGAGCAGTACTTC.